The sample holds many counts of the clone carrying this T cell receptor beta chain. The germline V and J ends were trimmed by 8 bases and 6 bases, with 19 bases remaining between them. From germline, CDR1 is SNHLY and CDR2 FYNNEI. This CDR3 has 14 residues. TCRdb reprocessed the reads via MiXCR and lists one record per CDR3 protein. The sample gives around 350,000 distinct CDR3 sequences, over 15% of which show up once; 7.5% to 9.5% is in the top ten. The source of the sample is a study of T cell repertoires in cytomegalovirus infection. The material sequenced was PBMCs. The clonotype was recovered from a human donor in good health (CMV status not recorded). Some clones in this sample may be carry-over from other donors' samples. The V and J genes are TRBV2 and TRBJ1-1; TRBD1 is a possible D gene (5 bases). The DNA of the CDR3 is TGTGCCAGCCGGTACACGCAGGGTAAAGCTGAAGCTTTCTTT. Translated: CASRYTQGKAEAFF.